This T cell receptor beta chain was identified in a study of T cells after yellow fever vaccination. Study-level points and caveats: The secondary response showed a weaker magnitude and a faster peak, day 5 versus 15.

Germline lookup yields CDR1 SGHKS and CDR2 YYEKEE (reference sequence). The CDR3 consists of 15 residues. With regard to this clonotype: The antigen is unknown.

In TCRdb, the 5' RACE reads were re-called with MiXCR into one record per CDR3 protein. The table lists hundreds of thousands of distinct CDR3 sequences, roughly an eighth of them singletons. Source: PBMCs, taken on the day of the yellow fever booster vaccination. The TCR comes from a man younger than 45 who received the YFV17D yellow fever vaccine. The chain joins TRBV5-5 to TRBJ2-3; D remains unclear. The end of the DNA is better explained by TRBJ1-5, so the J call may be wrong. CDR3 region: CASSLGYSDTDTQHF. Here the CDR3 DNA reads TGTGCCAGCAGCTTGGGGTATAGCGACACAGATACGCAGCATTTT.